The T cell receptor (beta chain) described here comes from a study of T cells expressing NK-cell markers. Per the germline V gene, CDR1 is MDHEN and CDR2 is SYDVKM. The length of the CDR3 is 16 residues. TCRdb re-analyzed the 5' RACE reads; it lists each CDR3 protein once, without DNA. This sample contains about half a million distinct CDR3 sequences. Specimen: blood T cells: a sorted CD56 or NKG2C T cell subset, CD4+ or CD8+ T cells, or bulk PBMC T cells (not recorded which). The TCR originated in a woman between 50 and 59 years old in good health. The chain joins TRBV28 to TRBJ2-1; TCRdb proposes TRBD1, but this gene call is untestable without DNA. The CDR3 spells CASSLGGVPSYNEQFF.